The present T cell receptor (beta chain) was sequenced within a study of graft-versus-host responses after intestinal transplantation (dated by TCRdb to the early 2020s). About the full investigation: The transplants that recipients got were multivisceral, liver-intestinal, or isolated intestinal. All recipients received anti-thymocyte globulin induction followed by maintenance tacrolimus and steroids for roughly 3 years. After intestinal transplantation, graft-versus-host and host-versus-graft alloreactive T cell clones were followed in the graft, circulation and bone marrow using bulk TCR-beta CDR3 sequencing. Alloreactive clones were identified by sequencing pre-transplant mixed lymphocyte reaction products and comparing them with unstimulated pre-transplant donor and recipient T cells. The cohort enrolled some 23 intestinal transplant recipients, one of whom was a retransplant, and a few patients without pretransplant specimens were excluded. Donor T cell macrochimerism was defined as a peak of at least 4% donor T cells among recipient peripheral blood mononuclear cells. Rather than being sequenced by the commercial service, samples from three later patients were sequenced in-house on an Illumina MiSeq and processed with MiXCR.

In the first month after transplant, blood samples were collected up to 4 times, and after that at least monthly when available. Paper-wide results and their limitations: GvH clones were detected in recipient bone marrow, and some appeared earlier in ileal mucosa or blood, consistent with an intestinal mucosal origin. In the allografts of patients with donor T cell macrochimerism, GvH to HvG T cell clonal ratios were high. The conclusions were limited by the relatively low number and heterogeneity of the intestinal transplant patients. Peak levels of circulating GvH clones were associated with declines in HvG clones early after transplant.

Of note for this clone: Its antigen target is currently unknown. No qualities accompany the bases; no much larger clone lies one base away.

The CDR3 runs 17 residues from the cysteine to the phenylalanine. Only the CDR3 region is kept as DNA, spanning 51 bases read in frame from base 1. CDR1 and CDR2 are read off the germline V gene as SGHRS and YFSETQ. Germline trimming amounts to 3 bases on V and 1 base on J, with 8 as the count of junction bases outside the gene matches. The library was obtained by the immunoSEQ multiplex PCR assay. Adaptive Biotechnologies carried out high-throughput TCR-beta CDR3 sequencing of genomic DNA for most patients. The source study handled its data this way. Adaptive's ImmunoSEQ software was the source of the TCR sequencing data for 18 patients, while a few other patients were processed with MiXCR and VDJtools. CDR3 nucleotide sequences shared by donor and recipient were removed because the origin of these sequences could not be assigned. Alloreactive clones required at least 2-fold expansion over unstimulated cells and minimum CFSE-low frequency of 0.002% (template counts) or 0.001% (read counts). Clones were considered mappable if detected in sequenced pre-transplant spleen, lymph node, or MLR CFSE-low populations of the donor or recipient. Cumulative frequency of alloreactive clones was calculated as a percentage of all sequences weighted by copy number. Imported from immuneACCESS, the table was reduced by TCRdb to in-frame sequences with V and J called. These copies leave out some clones; in studies compared against another copy, an unresolved V gene accounts for under half, and the cause of the remainder is not known. The V and J calls and clone size are taken from that table; D and trimming were inferred from the DNA. Present in this sample are fewer than 75,000 clones, 70% to 90% of which were seen just once. The ten largest clones take up 1.6% of the sample.

The chain links TRBV5-1 with TRBJ2-1; 9 middle bases align to TRBD2. The receptor was isolated from a human patient who received an intestinal transplant, so some T cells may come from the graft donor. Specimen: PBMCs, collected 26 days after transplant. The nucleotides are TGCGCCAGCAGCTCTCCCCGCGGGAGGGGGTCCTACAATGAGCAGTTCTTC. Translated, this gives CASSSPRGRGSYNEQFF. Joined to the reference TRBV5-1 and TRBJ2-1 proteins, this CDR3 gives the full variable domain: KAGVTQTPRYLIKTRGQQVTLSCSPISGHRSVSWYQQTPGQGLQFLFEYFSETQRNKGNFPGRFSGRQFSNSRSEMNVSTLELGDSALYLCASSSPRGRGSYNEQFFGPGTRLTVL.